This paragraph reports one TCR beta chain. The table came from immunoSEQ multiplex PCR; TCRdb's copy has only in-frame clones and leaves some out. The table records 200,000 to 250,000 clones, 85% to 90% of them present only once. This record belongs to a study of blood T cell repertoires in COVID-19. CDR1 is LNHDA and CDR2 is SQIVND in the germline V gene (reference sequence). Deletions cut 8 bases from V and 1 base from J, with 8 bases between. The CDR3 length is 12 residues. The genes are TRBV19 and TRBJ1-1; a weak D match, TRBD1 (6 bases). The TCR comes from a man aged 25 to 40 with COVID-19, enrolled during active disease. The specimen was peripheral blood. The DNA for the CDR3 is TGTGCCAGTGGGACACGGAACACTGAAGCTTTCTTT. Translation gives CASGTRNTEAFF.